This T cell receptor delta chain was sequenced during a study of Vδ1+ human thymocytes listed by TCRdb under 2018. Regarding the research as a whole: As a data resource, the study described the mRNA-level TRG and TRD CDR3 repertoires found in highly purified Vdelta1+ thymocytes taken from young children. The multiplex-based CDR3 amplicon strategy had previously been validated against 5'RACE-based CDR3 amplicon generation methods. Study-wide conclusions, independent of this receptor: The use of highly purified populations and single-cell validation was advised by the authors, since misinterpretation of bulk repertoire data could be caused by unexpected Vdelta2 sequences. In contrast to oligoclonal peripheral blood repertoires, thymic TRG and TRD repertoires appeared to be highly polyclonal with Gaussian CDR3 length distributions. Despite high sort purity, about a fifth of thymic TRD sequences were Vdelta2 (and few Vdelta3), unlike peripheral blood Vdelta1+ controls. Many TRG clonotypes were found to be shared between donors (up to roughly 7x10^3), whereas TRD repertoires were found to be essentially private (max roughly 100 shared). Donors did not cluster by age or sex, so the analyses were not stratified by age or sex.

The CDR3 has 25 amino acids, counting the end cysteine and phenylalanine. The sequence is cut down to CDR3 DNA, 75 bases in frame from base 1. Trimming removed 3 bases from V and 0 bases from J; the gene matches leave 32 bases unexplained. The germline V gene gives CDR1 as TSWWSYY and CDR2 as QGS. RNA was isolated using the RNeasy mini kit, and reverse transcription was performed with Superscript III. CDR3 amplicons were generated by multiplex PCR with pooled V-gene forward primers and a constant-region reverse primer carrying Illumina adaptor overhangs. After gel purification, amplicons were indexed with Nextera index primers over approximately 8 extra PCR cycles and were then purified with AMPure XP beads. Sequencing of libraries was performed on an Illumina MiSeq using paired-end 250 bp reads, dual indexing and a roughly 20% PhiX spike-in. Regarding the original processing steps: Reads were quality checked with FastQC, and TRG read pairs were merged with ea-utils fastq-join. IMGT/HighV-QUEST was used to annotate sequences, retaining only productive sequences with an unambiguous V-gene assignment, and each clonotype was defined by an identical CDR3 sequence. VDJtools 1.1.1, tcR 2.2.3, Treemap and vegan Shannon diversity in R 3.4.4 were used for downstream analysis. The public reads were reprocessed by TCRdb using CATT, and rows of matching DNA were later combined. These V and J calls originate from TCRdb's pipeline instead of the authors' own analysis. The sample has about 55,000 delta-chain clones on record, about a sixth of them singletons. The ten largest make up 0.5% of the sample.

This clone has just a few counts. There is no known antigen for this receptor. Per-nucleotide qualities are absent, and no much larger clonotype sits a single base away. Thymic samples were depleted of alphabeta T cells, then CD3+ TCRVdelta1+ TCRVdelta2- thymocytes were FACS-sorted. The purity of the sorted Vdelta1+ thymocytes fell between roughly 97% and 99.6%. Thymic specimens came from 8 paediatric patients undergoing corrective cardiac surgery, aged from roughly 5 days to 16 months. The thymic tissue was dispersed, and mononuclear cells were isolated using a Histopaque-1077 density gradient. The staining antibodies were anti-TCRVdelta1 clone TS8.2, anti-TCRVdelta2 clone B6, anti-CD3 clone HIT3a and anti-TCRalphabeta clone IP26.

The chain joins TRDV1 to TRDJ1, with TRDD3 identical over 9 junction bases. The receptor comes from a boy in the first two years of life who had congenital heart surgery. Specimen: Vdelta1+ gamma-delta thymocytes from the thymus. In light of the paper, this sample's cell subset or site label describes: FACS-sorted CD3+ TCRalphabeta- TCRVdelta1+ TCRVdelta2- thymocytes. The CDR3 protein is CALGDLDMAPSSYYWGTPYTDKLIF. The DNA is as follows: TGTGCTCTTGGGGACCTTGATATGGCGCCTTCCTCTTATTACTGGGGGACCCCCTACACCGATAAACTCATCTTT.